What follows describes a single T cell receptor beta chain. The entry originates in a study of blood T cell repertoires in COVID-19. On the study more broadly: Sources were T cells, B-cell-depleted T cells, or PBMCs; the material itself was cDNA or gDNA.

Original data processing: Counts of nucleated cells, estimated from reference gene primer amplification, were obtained. TCRdb keeps only in-frame clones here, not all; method: immunoSEQ multiplex PCR. V and J calls and clone size are copied from that table; D and trimming were computed from the DNA. The repertoire holds 250,000 to 300,000 clones, with roughly 90% as singletons. In germline, CDR1 is MDHEN, CDR2 SYDVKM. This CDR3 has 16 residues. V was pared by 5 bases and J by 5 bases, with 14 bases of the junction left unmatched. Material: peripheral blood. The receptor's source is a woman aged 25 to 39 with COVID-19, enrolled during active disease. V gene TRBV28 combines with J gene TRBJ1-1; 7 nucleotides line up with TRBD1. CDR3 coding DNA: TGTGCCAGCAGTACTTCCCGACAGGGCGATTGGACTGAAGCTTTCTTT. Translation: CASSTSRQGDWTEAFF.